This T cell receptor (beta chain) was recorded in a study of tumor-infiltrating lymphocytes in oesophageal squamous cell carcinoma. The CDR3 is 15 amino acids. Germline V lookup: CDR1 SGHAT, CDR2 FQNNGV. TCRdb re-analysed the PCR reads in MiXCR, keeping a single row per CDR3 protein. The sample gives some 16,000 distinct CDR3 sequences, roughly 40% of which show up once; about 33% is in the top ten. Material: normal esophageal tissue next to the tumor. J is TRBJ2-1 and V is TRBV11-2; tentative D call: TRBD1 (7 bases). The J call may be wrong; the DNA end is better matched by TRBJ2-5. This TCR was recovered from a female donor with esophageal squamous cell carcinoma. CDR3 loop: CASSLDGVRGRPQYF. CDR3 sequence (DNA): TGTGCCAGCAGCTTAGATGGGGTCAGGGGGAGGCCCCAGTACTTC.